The subject of this entry is one T cell receptor beta chain. Germline loops: CDR1 SGHDT, CDR2 YYEEEE. The V end lost 1 base, the J end lost 3 bases, and 16 bases lay between the germline ends. This CDR3 is built from 16 residues. The data were taken from a study of control samples from healthy donors and cancer patients. The data were produced by immunoSEQ multiplex PCR, yet TCRdb's version contains in-frame clones alone and is incomplete. Among 170,000 or so clones listed, 85% to 95% were seen once. V gene TRBV5-6 combines with J gene TRBJ1-2; maybe TRBD1 (5 bases). The TCR sequence derives from a man in his thirties or forties in good health. The sequenced sample was blood. The CDR3, as DNA: TGTGCCAGCAGCTTGCTTTTAACCGGGACGGACTATGGCTACACCTTC. It yields the protein CASSLLLTGTDYGYTF.